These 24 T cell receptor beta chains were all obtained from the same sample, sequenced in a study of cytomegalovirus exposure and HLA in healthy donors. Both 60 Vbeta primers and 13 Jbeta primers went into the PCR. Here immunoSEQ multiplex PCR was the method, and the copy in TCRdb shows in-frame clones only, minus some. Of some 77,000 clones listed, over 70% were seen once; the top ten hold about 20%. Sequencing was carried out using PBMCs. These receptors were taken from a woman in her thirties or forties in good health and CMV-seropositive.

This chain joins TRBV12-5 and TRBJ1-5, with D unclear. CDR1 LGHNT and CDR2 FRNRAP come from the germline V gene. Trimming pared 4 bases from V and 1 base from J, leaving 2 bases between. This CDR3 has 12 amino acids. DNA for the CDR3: TGTGCTAGTGGTTCAAGCAATCAGCCCCAGCATTTT. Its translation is CASGSSNQPQHF.

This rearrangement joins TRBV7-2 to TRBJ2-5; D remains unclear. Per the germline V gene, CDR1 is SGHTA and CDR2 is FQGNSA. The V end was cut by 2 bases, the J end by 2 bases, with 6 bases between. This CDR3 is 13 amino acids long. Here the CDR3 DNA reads TGTGCCAGCAGCTTATCCGGGCAAGAGACCCAGTACTTC. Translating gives CASSLSGQETQYF.

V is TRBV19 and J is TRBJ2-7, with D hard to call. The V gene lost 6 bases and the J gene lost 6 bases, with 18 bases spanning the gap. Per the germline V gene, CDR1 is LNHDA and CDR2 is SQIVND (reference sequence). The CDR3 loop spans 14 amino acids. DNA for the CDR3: TGTGCCAGTAGCCTTGAGGTCGGCTTGGGCGAGCAGTACTTC. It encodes CASSLEVGLGEQYF.

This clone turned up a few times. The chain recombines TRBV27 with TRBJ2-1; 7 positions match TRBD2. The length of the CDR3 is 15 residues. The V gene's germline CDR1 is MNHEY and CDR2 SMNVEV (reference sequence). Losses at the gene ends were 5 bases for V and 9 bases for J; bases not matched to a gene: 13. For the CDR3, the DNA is TGTGCCAGCAGTACTATCGTTAAGCGGGACTTTGAGCAGTTCTTC. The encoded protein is CASSTIVKRDFEQFF.

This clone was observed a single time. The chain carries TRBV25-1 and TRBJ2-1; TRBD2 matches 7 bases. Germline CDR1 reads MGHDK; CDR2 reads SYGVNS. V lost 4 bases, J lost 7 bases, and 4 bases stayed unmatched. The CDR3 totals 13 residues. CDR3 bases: TGTGCCAGCAGTGCTAAGGGAGGGAATGAGCAGTTCTTC. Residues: CASSAKGGNEQFF. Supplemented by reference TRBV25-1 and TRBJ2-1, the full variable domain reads EADIYQTPRYLVIGTGKKITLECSQTMGHDKMYWYQQDPGMELHLIHYSYGVNSTEKGDLSSESTVSRIRTEHFPLTLESARPSHTSQYLCASSAKGGNEQFFGPGTRLTVL.

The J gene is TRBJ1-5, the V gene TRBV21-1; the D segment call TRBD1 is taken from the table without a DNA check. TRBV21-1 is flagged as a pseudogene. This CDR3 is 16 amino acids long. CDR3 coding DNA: TGTGCCGCAGCCCGCATAGGACATCAACCCACCCAGCCCCAGCATTTT. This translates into CAAARIGHQPTQPQHF.

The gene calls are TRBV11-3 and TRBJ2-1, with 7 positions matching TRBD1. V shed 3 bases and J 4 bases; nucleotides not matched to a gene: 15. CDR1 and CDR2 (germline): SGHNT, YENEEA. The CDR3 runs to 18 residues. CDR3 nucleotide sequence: TGTGCCAGCAGCTTGGGCCGGTGGGACAGTATAGGATACAATGAGCAGTTCTTC. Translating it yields CASSLGRWDSIGYNEQFF.

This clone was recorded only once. CDR3 loop: CATSRDRSVAKNIQYF. The CDR3 region has the DNA TGTGCCACCAGCAGAGATCGTAGCGTAGCCAAAAACATTCAGTACTTC. The rearrangement joins TRBV15 to TRBJ2-4; D is perhaps TRBD2 (5 bases). Trimming removed 0 bases at V and 0 bases at J, with 9 bases between. This CDR3 has 16 residues. CDR1 and CDR2 from the germline V gene are LNHNV and YYDKDF (reference sequence).

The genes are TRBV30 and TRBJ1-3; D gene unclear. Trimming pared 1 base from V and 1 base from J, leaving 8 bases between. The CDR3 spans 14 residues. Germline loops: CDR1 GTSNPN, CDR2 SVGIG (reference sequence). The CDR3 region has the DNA TGTGCCTGGAGTGCCACAGAATCTGGAAACACCATATATTTT. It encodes CAWSATESGNTIYF.

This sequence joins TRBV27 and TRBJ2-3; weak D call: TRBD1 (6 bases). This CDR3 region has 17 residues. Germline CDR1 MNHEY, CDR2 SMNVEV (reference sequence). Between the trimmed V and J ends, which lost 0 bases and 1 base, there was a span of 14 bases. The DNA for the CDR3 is TGTGCCAGCAGTTTATCGAGCTGGGGGCCACGCACAGATACGCAGTATTTT. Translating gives CASSLSSWGPRTDTQYF.

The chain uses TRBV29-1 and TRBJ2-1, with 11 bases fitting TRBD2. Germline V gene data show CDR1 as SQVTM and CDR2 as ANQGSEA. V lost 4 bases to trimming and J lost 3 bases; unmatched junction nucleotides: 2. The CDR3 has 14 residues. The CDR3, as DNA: TGCAGCGTTGCCGGGACTAGCGGCTACAATGAGCAGTTCTTC. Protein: CSVAGTSGYNEQFF.

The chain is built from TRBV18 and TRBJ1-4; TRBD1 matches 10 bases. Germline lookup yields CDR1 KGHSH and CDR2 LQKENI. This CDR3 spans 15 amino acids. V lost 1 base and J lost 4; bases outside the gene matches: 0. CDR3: CASSPRDRGNEKLFF. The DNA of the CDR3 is TGTGCCAGCTCACCACGGGACAGGGGTAATGAAAAACTGTTTTTT.

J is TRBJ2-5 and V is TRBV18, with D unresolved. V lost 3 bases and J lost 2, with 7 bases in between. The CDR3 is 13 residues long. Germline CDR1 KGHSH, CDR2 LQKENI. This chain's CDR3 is CASSPQVQETQYF. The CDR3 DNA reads TGTGCCAGCTCACCTCAGGTTCAAGAGACCCAGTACTTC.

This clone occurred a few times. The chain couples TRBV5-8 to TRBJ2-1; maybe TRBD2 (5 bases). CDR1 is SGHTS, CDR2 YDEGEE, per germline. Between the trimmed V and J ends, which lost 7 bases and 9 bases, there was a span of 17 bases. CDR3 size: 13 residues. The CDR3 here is CASRASGGGEQFF. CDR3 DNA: TGTGCCAGCCGGGCGAGTGGAGGCGGTGAGCAGTTCTTC.

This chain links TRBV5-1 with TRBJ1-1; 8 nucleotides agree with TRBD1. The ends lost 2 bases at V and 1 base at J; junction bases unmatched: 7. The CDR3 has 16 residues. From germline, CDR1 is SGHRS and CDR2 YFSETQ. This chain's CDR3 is CASSFETGTGNTEAFF. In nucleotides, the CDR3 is TGCGCCAGCAGCTTCGAAACCGGGACAGGGAACACTGAAGCTTTCTTT.

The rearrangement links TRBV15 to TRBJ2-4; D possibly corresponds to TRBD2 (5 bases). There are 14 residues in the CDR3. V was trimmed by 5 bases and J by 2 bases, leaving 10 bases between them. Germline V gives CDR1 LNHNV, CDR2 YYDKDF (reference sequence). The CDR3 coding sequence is TGTGCCACCAGCGGTGGCGGGTCCAAAAACATTCAGTACTTC. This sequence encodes CATSGGGSKNIQYF.

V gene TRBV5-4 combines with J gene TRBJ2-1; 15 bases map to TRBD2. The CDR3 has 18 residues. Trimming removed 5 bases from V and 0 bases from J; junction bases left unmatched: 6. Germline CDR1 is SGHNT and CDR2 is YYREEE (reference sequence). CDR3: CASRPGLAGGSSYNEQFF. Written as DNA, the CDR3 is TGTGCCAGCAGACCGGGACTAGCGGGGGGTAGCTCCTACAATGAGCAGTTCTTC.

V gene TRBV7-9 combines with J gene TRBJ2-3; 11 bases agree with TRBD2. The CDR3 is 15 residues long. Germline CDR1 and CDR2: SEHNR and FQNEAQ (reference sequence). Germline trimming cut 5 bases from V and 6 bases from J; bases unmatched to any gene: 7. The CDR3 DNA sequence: TGTGCCAGCAGCCCAATAGCGGGAGGGGAGGATACGCAGTATTTT. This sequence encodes CASSPIAGGEDTQYF.

CDR3 region: CAWSGLAEQYF. CDR3 nucleotides: TGTGCCTGGAGTGGGCTTGCCGAGCAGTACTTC. The chain joins TRBV30 to TRBJ2-7; D unresolved. The CDR3 runs 11 residues. The ends were cut back, 1 base at V and 6 bases at J, with 7 bases in the middle. Germline CDR1 is GTSNPN and CDR2 is SVGIG (reference sequence).

This CDR3 is CAISKVPGGNYEQYF. The CDR3 DNA sequence: TGTGCCATCAGTAAGGTACCGGGGGGGAACTACGAGCAGTACTTC. The V gene is TRBV10-3, the J gene TRBJ2-7; TRBD2 agrees at 8 bases. CDR1 and CDR2 from the germline V gene are ENHRY and SYGVKD. CDR3 length equals 15 residues. The V and J ends lost 5 bases and 3 bases, in that order; junction bases with no gene match: 9.

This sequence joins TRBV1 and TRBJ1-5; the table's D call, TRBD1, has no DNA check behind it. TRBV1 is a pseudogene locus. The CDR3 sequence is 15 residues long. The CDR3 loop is CTSSQDGKGNQPQHF. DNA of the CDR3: TGCACCAGCAGCCAAGATGGGAAGGGGAATCAGCCCCAGCATTTT.

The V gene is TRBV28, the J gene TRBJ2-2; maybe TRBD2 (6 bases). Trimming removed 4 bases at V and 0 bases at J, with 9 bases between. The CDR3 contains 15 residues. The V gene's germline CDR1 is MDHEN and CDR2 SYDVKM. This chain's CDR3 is CASSSGGSNTGELFF. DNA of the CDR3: TGTGCCAGCAGTTCCGGGGGATCGAACACCGGGGAGCTGTTTTTT.

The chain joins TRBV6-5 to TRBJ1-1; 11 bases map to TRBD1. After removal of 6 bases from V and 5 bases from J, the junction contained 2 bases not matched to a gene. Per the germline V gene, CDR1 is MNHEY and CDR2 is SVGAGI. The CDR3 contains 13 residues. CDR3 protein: CASRDRGLTEAFF. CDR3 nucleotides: TGTGCCAGCAGGGACAGGGGGCTTACTGAAGCTTTCTTT.

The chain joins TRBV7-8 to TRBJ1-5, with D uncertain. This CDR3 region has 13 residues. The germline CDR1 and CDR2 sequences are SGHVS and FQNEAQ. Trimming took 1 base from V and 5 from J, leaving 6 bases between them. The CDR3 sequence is CASSLDRDQPQHF. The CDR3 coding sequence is TGTGCCAGCAGCTTAGACCGGGATCAGCCCCAGCATTTT.